Listed here are 21 T cell receptor beta chains from one sample, sequenced in a study of blood T cells in healthy people across ages. A second PCR of about 7 to 12 cycles used a sample-barcoded 5' primer and a J-beta primer mix. Each CDR3 protein is one row after TCRdb ran MiXCR on the 5' RACE reads. The profile shows roughly 900,000 distinct CDR3 sequences, around 48% of them singletons. The specimen sequenced was blood. Source of these receptors: a man aged 25-40 years in good health.

This clonotype was found a few times. The chain links TRBV4-1 to TRBJ2-5, with D possibly TRBD1 on 6 matching bases. Between the trimmed V and J ends, which lost 5 bases and 2 bases, there was a span of 15 bases. The CDR3 spans 15 residues. The germline V gene encodes CDR1 MGHRA and CDR2 YSYEKL. Written as DNA, the CDR3 is TGCGCCAGCAGCGAACACCCGGGACAACAAGAGACCCAGTACTTC. It specifies CASSEHPGQQETQYF.

There are a few counts of this clonotype. The chain joins TRBV20-1 to TRBJ2-3; D possibly corresponds to TRBD2 (5 bases). This CDR3 is built from 13 residues. The germline V gene encodes CDR1 DFQATT and CDR2 SNEGSKA (reference sequence). V lost 2 bases, J lost 9 bases, and 15 bases lay in between. CDR3 DNA: TGCAGTGCTAGACTAGAGGGAAGGCCCACGCAGTATTTT. Residues: CSARLEGRPTQYF.

This chain joins TRBV7-2 and TRBJ1-2, with 9 bases fitting TRBD1. Trimming at V came to 1 base and at J to 7 bases, leaving 7 bases not matched to a gene. The CDR3 has 15 residues. Germline V gene data show CDR1 as SGHTA and CDR2 as FQGNSA. CDR3 region: CASSLVGDRVSGYTF. The CDR3, as DNA: TGTGCCAGCAGCTTAGTTGGGGACAGGGTTAGTGGCTACACCTTC.

The gene calls are TRBV12-3 or TRBV12-4 and TRBJ2-3; 10 bases are a match to TRBD2. The CDR3 spans 16 residues. With V trimmed by 7 bases and J by 2 bases, 9 bases remained unmatched. CDR3 nucleotides: TGTGCCAGCATTAAAGAGACTAGCGGGTTCACAGATACGCAGTATTTT. Encoded protein: CASIKETSGFTDTQYF.

There are a few counts of this clonotype. This chain uses TRBV28 with TRBJ2-7; D call uncertain. Germline lookup yields CDR1 MDHEN and CDR2 SYDVKM. This CDR3 has 14 residues. V was cut by 5 bases and J by 6 bases, with 17 bases left in between. In DNA, the CDR3 is TGTGCCAGCAGTCCCCGGACGGAGACGGGCGAGCAGTACTTC. Translation: CASSPRTETGEQYF.

This rearrangement joins TRBV28 to TRBJ2-5, with 8 bases lining up with TRBD2. The V gene end was trimmed by 5 bases and the J gene end by 11 bases; junction bases not matched to a gene: 16. CDR3 length: 15 amino acids. The germline V gene has CDR1 MDHEN and CDR2 SYDVKM. CDR3 nucleotides: TGTGCCAGCAGTCTTAGCGGGGCCGCCTTCTACGAACAGTACTTC. Its protein product is CASSLSGAAFYEQYF.

The chain has TRBV24-1 and TRBJ2-1, with D perhaps TRBD1 (6 bases). Per germline, CDR1 KGHDR and CDR2 SFDVKD. V dropped 2 bases and J dropped 6 bases, with 13 bases sitting between them. The CDR3 spans 15 residues. CDR3 loop: CATSDYKTGRNEQFF. The CDR3, as DNA: TGTGCCACCAGTGATTATAAGACAGGCCGCAATGAGCAGTTCTTC.

The CDR3 DNA is TGTGCCAGCAGCTTTGGACAGGGCCCGACCCAGTACTTC. Its protein product is CASSFGQGPTQYF. V gene TRBV7-9 combines with J gene TRBJ2-7; 8 positions match TRBD1. The J call may be incorrect, as the DNA end agrees better with TRBJ2-5. The CDR3 spans 13 residues. From germline, CDR1 is SEHNR and CDR2 FQNEAQ (reference sequence).

As for this clonotype: Compared with germline, one end of the junction differs, possibly owing to a read error. The V gene is TRBV20-1, the J gene TRBJ2-4; perhaps TRBD1 as D (6 bases). The CDR3 length is 13 residues. Per germline, CDR1 DFQATT and CDR2 SNEGSKA (reference sequence). The CDR3 DNA follows: TGCAGTGCCAGAGCACAGGGCAAAAACATTCAGTACTTC. It translates to CSARAQGKNIQYF.

This clonotype came up a few times. CDR3 sequence reads: CASGLYPSTGSGQFF. The CDR3, as DNA: TGTGCTAGTGGTTTGTACCCCAGCACAGGGAGTGGGCAGTTCTTC. The chain recombines TRBV12-5 with TRBJ2-1; D is perhaps TRBD1 (6 bases). The V end lost 2 bases, the J end lost 12 bases, and 20 bases lay between the germline ends. This CDR3 contains 15 residues. Germline loops: CDR1 LGHNT, CDR2 FRNRAP.

As concerns this clonotype: A junction end diverges from the germline sequence, so it may reflect a read error. This chain links TRBV7-8 with TRBJ1-1, with TRBD1 as a possible D gene (5 bases). The CDR3 sequence is 13 residues long. Germline-derived CDR1 and CDR2 are SGHVS and FQNEAQ. CDR3 DNA sequence: TGTACCAGCAGCTTACCACAGGTCCCTGAAGCTTTCTTT. As protein: CTSSLPQVPEAFF. The variable domain in full, completed from reference TRBV7-8 and TRBJ1-1, reads GAGVSQSPRYKVAKRGQDVALRCDPISGHVSLFWYQQALGQGPEFLTYFQNEAQLDKSGLPSDRFFAERPEGSVSTLKIQRTQQEDSAVYLCTSSLPQVPEAFFGQGTRLTVV.

This clonotype showed up just a few times. The rearrangement uses TRBV5-6 and TRBJ2-7; D gene uncertain. CDR1 is SGHDT and CDR2 is YYEEEE in the germline V gene. V was clipped by 0 bases and J by 0 bases, with 7 bases between them. The CDR3 totals 14 residues. CDR3 coding DNA: TGTGCCAGCAGCTTGGCGAGGATCTCCTACGAGCAGTACTTC. It yields the protein CASSLARISYEQYF.

CDR3 nucleotide sequence: TGCGCCAGCAGCTTGGCGGGGGAGTTTCGGGGTGAGCAGTTCTTC. This sequence encodes CASSLAGEFRGEQFF. This sequence joins TRBV5-1 and TRBJ2-1; D is possibly TRBD2 (6 bases). The CDR3 is 15 amino acids. Germline V gives CDR1 SGHRS, CDR2 YFSETQ. V dropped 0 bases and J dropped 9 bases, with 16 bases sitting between them.

In this sample, this clonotype turned up a few times. The rearrangement joins TRBV4-2 to TRBJ2-1; TRBD2 agrees at 8 bases. The germline gives CDR1 LGHNA, CDR2 YNFKEQ. J gave up 10 bases and V 3 bases, and 14 bases lay outside the gene matches. The CDR3 length is 16 residues. CDR3 protein: CASSQADTGTSWEQFF. CDR3 DNA sequence: TGTGCCAGCAGCCAGGCTGATACCGGGACTAGTTGGGAGCAGTTCTTC.

The V gene is TRBV20-1, the J gene TRBJ1-6; D gene uncertain. Trimming took 6 bases from V and 7 from J, leaving 13 bases between them. The CDR3 consists of 13 residues. CDR1 and CDR2 (germline): DFQATT, SNEGSKA (reference sequence). In DNA, the CDR3 is TGCAGTGCAACCGGGCCCAAAAATTCACCCCTCCACTTT. Translated, it gives CSATGPKNSPLHF.

The V call is TRBV12-3 or TRBV12-4, the J call TRBJ2-7, with D possibly TRBD2 on 6 matching bases. With 1 base removed from V and 2 bases from J, the gap between germline ends came to 24 bases. This CDR3 comprises 19 residues. This CDR3 is CASSLELGFGGISTYEQYF. The CDR3 DNA is TGTGCCAGCAGTTTAGAATTGGGTTTTGGAGGGATCTCAACCTACGAGCAGTACTTC.

The sample holds a few counts of this clonotype. The rearrangement joins TRBV11-2 to TRBJ2-1, with D perhaps TRBD2 (5 bases). This CDR3 is built from 15 residues. CDR1 SGHAT and CDR2 FQNNGV come from the germline V gene. Trimming removed 2 bases from V and 7 bases from J, with 15 bases in between. The CDR3 DNA follows: TGTGCCAGCAGCTTATTTCCGGGGTCCCGTAATGAGCAGTTCTTC. Translating gives CASSLFPGSRNEQFF.

The rearrangement uses TRBV3-1 and TRBJ2-5; weak D call: TRBD2 (6 bases). Germline CDR1 reads LGHDT; CDR2 reads YNNKEL (reference sequence). This CDR3 spans 16 amino acids. V lost 3 bases to trimming and J lost 3 bases, with 17 bases between them. CDR3 loop: CASSHPLAGYEETQYF. Here the CDR3 DNA reads TGTGCCAGCAGCCACCCTCTGGCGGGGTATGAAGAGACCCAGTACTTC.

This clonotype has just a few counts. The V call is TRBV29-1, the J call TRBJ2-2; the match to TRBD1 covers 7 bases. This CDR3 has 14 amino acids. In germline, CDR1 is SQVTM, CDR2 ANQGSEA. The trim removed 6 bases at V and 1 base at J, leaving 5 bases unmatched. CDR3 protein: CSVRTGVNTGELFF. The CDR3 bases are TGCAGCGTGCGGACAGGAGTGAACACCGGGGAGCTGTTTTTT.

This clonotype was counted only a few times. J is TRBJ2-7 and V is TRBV4-1, with D possibly TRBD1 on 6 matching bases. This CDR3 region has 15 residues. Trimming removed 1 base from V and 3 bases from J, with 13 bases in between. The germline CDR1 and CDR2 sequences are MGHRA and YSYEKL. CDR3 protein: CASSQGGQTFYEQYF. DNA for the CDR3: TGCGCCAGCAGCCAAGGAGGACAGACTTTCTACGAGCAGTACTTC.

The chain has TRBV7-9 and TRBJ2-5; D is unresolved. The DNA end favors TRBJ2-7, so the J call may be wrong. The CDR3 has 16 residues. From germline, CDR1 is SEHNR and CDR2 FQNEAQ (reference sequence). CDR3 sequence: CASSLASSQFAYEQYF. DNA for the CDR3: TGTGCCAGCAGCTTAGCGTCTTCCCAGTTTGCCTACGAGCAGTACTTC.